Shown below are 3 T cell receptor beta chains from a single sample sequenced in a study of cytomegalovirus exposure and HLA in healthy donors. The PCR used 60 Vbeta and 13 Jbeta primers. The data were produced by immunoSEQ multiplex PCR, yet TCRdb's version contains in-frame clones alone and is incomplete. The sample yields 210,000 or so clones, roughly four fifths seen once. Specimen: PBMCs. These receptors all come from a woman younger than 45 in good health and CMV-seropositive.

The count of this clone is one. This rearrangement joins TRBV19 to TRBJ1-2; D is ambiguous. Deletions cut 5 bases from V and 1 base from J, with 8 bases between. The CDR3 sequence is 13 residues long. Germline lookup yields CDR1 LNHDA and CDR2 SQIVND (reference sequence). The CDR3 loop reads CASSGGINYGYTF. CDR3 sequence (DNA): TGTGCCAGTAGTGGCGGCATTAACTATGGCTACACCTTC.

The chain has TRBV2 and TRBJ2-2; TRBD1 matches at 9 bases. The CDR3 consists of 15 residues. Germline values: CDR1 SNHLY, CDR2 FYNNEI. The ends lost 4 bases at V and 7 bases at J; junction bases unmatched: 7. The DNA for the CDR3 is TGTGCCAGCAGTGTTTCCGGGACAGGGAGCGGGGAGCTGTTTTTT. Translating gives CASSVSGTGSGELFF.

This rearrangement joins TRBV27 to TRBJ2-5; 13 positions agree with TRBD2. This CDR3 has 18 amino acids. Germline assignment: CDR1 MNHEY and CDR2 SMNVEV (reference sequence). V shed 4 bases and J 4 bases; nucleotides not matched to a gene: 12. This CDR3 reads CASSSGLTSGGAVETQYF. CDR3 bases: TGTGCCAGCAGTTCGGGCCTCACTAGCGGGGGGGCCGTAGAGACCCAGTACTTC.